This T cell receptor beta chain was identified in a study of long-term antiretroviral therapy in people with HIV. The CDR3 runs to 14 residues. V lost 1 base and J 3 bases, leaving 10 bases between the germline ends. Per the germline V gene, CDR1 is LNHDA and CDR2 is SQIVND (reference sequence). At survey level, the immunoSEQ assay was run in its v3.0 version. Sequencing was performed with immunoSEQ multiplex PCR; in TCRdb, only in-frame clones are kept and a portion is missing. The table lists approximately 36,000 clones, over 75% of them singletons, with under 7.5% in the top ten. This clone appeared a few times. Two or more post-ART PBMC samples, plus at least one pre-ART sample, were available for each donor. Treatment for all HIV-infected participants took place in the United States. DNA was extracted from approximately 1-10 million thawed cryopreserved PBMC.

Sequencing used unsorted PBMCs, obtained 0.6 years after starting antiretroviral therapy. The receptor was derived from a man aged 18 to 30 with HIV. The chain recombines TRBV19 with TRBJ2-7, with TRBD2 as a possible D gene (6 bases). The CDR3 protein is CASSIAGGSYEQYF. CDR3 sequence (DNA): TGTGCCAGTAGTATAGCTGGAGGGAGCTACGAGCAGTACTTC.